Each of the 2 T cell receptor beta chains below was sequenced from the same sample in a study of shared clonotypes between healthy human individuals. Only in-frame clones appear in the TCRdb table, and some are missing; sequencing was by immunoSEQ multiplex PCR. The table includes about 450,000 clones, roughly 77% detected once. Sequencing used PBMCs. These receptors all come from a woman aged 40-49 years in good health. Some clones in this sample may be carry-over from other donors' samples.

CDR3 amino acids: CASSYSSASRHEQYF. Here the CDR3 DNA reads TGTGCCAGCAGTTACTCGTCAGCCTCCCGTCACGAGCAGTACTTC. V usage is TRBV6-5 and J usage is TRBJ2-7; D ambiguous. Germline CDR1 and CDR2: MNHEY and SVGAGI. Trimming took 0 bases from V and 5 from J, leaving 14 bases between them. The CDR3 extends over 15 amino acids.

V and J are TRBV30 and TRBJ2-3; 13 bases align to TRBD2. V was pared by 1 base and J by 9 bases, with 7 bases of the junction left unmatched. Germline loops: CDR1 GTSNPN, CDR2 SVGIG (reference sequence). This CDR3 contains 15 residues. The CDR3, as DNA: TGTGCCTGGAGTGAACTAGCGGGAGGGCCGGGAACGCAGTATTTT. Protein sequence: CAWSELAGGPGTQYF.